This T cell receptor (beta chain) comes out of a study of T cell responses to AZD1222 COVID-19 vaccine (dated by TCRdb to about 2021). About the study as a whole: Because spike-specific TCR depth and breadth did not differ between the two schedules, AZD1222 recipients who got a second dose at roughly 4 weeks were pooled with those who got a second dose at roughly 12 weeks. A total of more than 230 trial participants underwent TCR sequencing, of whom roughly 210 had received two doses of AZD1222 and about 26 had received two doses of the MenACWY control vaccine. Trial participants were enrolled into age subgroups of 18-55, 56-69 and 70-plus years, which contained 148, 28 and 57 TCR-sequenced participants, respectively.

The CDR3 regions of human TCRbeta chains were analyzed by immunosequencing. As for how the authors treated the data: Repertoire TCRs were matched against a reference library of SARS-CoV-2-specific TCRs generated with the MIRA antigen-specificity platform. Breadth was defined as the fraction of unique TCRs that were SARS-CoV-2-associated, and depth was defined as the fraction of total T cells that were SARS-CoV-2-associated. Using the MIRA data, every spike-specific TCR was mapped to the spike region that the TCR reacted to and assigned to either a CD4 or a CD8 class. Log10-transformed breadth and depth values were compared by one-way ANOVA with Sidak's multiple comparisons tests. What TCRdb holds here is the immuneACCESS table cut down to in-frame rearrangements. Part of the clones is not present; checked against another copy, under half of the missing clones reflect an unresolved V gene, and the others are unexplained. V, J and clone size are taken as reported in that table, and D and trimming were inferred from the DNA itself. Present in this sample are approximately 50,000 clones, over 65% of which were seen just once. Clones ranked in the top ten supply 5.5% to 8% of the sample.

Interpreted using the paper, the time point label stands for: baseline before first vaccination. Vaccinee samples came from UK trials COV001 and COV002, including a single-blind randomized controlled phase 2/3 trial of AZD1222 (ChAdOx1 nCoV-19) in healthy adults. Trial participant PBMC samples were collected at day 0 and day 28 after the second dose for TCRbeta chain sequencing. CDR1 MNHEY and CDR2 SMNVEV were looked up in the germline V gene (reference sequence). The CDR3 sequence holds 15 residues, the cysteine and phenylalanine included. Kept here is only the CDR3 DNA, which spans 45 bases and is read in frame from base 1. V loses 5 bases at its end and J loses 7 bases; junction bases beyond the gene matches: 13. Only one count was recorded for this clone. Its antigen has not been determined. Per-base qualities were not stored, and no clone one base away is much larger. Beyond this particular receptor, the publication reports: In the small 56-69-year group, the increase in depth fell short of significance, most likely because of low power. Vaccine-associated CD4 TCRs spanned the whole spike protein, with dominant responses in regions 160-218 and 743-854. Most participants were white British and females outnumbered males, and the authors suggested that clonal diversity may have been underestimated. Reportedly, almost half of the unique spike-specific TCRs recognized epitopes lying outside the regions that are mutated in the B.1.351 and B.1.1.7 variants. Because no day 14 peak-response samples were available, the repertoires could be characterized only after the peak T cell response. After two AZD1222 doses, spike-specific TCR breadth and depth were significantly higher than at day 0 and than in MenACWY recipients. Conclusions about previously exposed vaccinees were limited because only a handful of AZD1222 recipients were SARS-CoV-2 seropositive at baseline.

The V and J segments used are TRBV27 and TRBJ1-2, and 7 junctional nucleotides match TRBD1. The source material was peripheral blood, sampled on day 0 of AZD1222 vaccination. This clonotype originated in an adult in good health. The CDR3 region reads CASSLAPPGTAGYTF. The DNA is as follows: TGTGCCAGCAGTCTAGCCCCCCCTGGGACAGCTGGCTACACCTTC.